These 29 T cell receptor beta chains originate from one sample sequenced in a study of identical twins. A single record per CDR3 protein comes from TCRdb applying MiXCR to the 5' RACE reads. The sample holds approximately 600,000 distinct CDR3 sequences; roughly 6.6% are singletons and the top ten take roughly 1.5%. The same sample was also studied in work on yellow fever vaccine responses in identical twins.

Sequenced input: PBMCs. The receptor set was obtained from a woman between 18 and 30 years old in good health.

This clonotype was seen ten or more times. This chain links TRBV12-3 or TRBV12-4 with TRBJ2-3; possible D gene TRBD2, 5 bases. The CDR3 consists of 15 residues. Trimming stripped 2 bases from V and 3 bases from J, with 12 bases between. The CDR3 loop reads CASSLLTGTTDTQYF. DNA of the CDR3: TGTGCCAGCAGTTTATTGACGGGAACAACAGATACGCAGTATTTT.

In this sample, this clonotype turned up many times. Here the CDR3 reads CSVADISPLHF. The CDR3 DNA reads TGCAGTGTTGCGGACATCTCACCCCTCCACTTT. The chain joins TRBV20-1 to TRBJ1-6; D is possibly TRBD1 (5 bases). The V gene lost 7 bases and the J gene lost 10 bases, with 11 bases spanning the gap. Germline loops: CDR1 DFQATT, CDR2 SNEGSKA (reference sequence). The CDR3 is 11 amino acids.

The chain recombines TRBV24-1 with TRBJ2-7; tentative D call: TRBD2 (6 bases). V lost 4 bases to trimming and J lost 1 base, with 13 bases between them. CDR1 is KGHDR, CDR2 SFDVKD, per germline. This CDR3 comprises 15 residues. The CDR3 region has the DNA TGTGCCACCAGTGAAGGGGACTTTGGGTCCTACGAGCAGTACTTC. Translation: CATSEGDFGSYEQYF.

This clonotype was seen repeatedly, ten times or more. V gene TRBV6-1 combines with J gene TRBJ2-2; D is unclear. V gave up 7 bases and J gave up 7 bases, with 13 bases separating them. The CDR3 length is 13 residues. Germline CDR1 is MNHNS and CDR2 is SASEGT. CDR3: CASTADMIGELFF. CDR3 sequence (DNA): TGTGCCAGCACAGCCGACATGATCGGGGAGCTGTTTTTT.

The table lists this clonotype with many counts. The chain is built from TRBV12-3 or TRBV12-4 and TRBJ2-7; 8 bases map to TRBD1. The junction had 7 bases not matched to a gene; V was cut back by 6 bases and J by 0 bases. This CDR3 region has 15 residues. In DNA form, the CDR3 reads TGTGCCAGCAGATTGGGGGACAGGAGCTCCTACGAGCAGTACTTC. As protein: CASRLGDRSSYEQYF.

This sequence joins TRBV7-9 and TRBJ2-6, with 7 nucleotides matching TRBD1. In germline, CDR1 is SEHNR, CDR2 FQNEAQ (reference sequence). CDR3 size: 16 residues. J was trimmed by 5 bases and V by 6 bases; bases with no gene match: 10. CDR3 sequence: CASSYLGGTWANVLTF. For the CDR3, the DNA is TGTGCCAGCAGTTATCTAGGGGGCACCTGGGCCAACGTCCTGACTTTC.

This chain joins TRBV12-3 or TRBV12-4 and TRBJ1-5, with D tentatively TRBD1 (6 bases). The CDR3 has 15 amino acids. Trimming took off 3 bases at V and 6 bases at J, with 15 bases between the two ends. The DNA for the CDR3 is TGTGCCAGCAGTTTTGGGCAGGGGCGCGTTCAGCCCCAGCATTTT. Translated, it gives CASSFGQGRVQPQHF.

This clonotype was observed at least ten times. The chain couples TRBV14 to TRBJ2-3, with D possibly matching TRBD2 (5 bases). The CDR3 is 15 residues long. V gave up 1 base and J gave up 4 bases, with 12 bases separating them. The germline V gene has CDR1 SGHDN and CDR2 FVKESK. The CDR3 loop is CASSQGPGLADTQYF. The CDR3 nucleotides read TGTGCCAGCAGCCAAGGCCCCGGACTTGCAGATACGCAGTATTTT. The full variable domain, completed using reference TRBV14 and TRBJ2-3, is EAGVTQFPSHSVIEKGQTVTLRCDPISGHDNLYWYRRVMGKEIKFLLHFVKESKQDESGMPNNRFLAERTGGTYSTLKVQPAELEDSGVYFCASSQGPGLADTQYFGPGTRLTVL.

This clonotype was found a few times. The chain is built from TRBV5-1 and TRBJ1-1; 8 positions match TRBD1. This CDR3 is 15 amino acids long. Germline V gene sequence: CDR1 SGHRS, CDR2 YFSETQ. Trimming cost V 3 bases and J 6 bases; bases outside gene matches: 10. CDR3 coding DNA: TGCGCCAGCAGCTCGGACAGGGTATGGGATGCTGAAGCTTTCTTT. The encoded protein is CASSSDRVWDAEAFF.

This clonotype came up many times. The V and J genes are TRBV6-5 and TRBJ1-1, with no clear D. With 0 bases removed from V and 4 bases from J, the gap between germline ends came to 9 bases. Germline V CDR1 and CDR2: MNHEY, SVGAGI. The CDR3 totals 14 residues. The CDR3: CASSYSGVVTEAFF. In DNA form, the CDR3 reads TGTGCCAGCAGTTACTCCGGGGTGGTCACTGAAGCTTTCTTT.

The V call is TRBV5-1, the J call TRBJ2-7; a weak D match, TRBD1 (5 bases). There are 14 residues in the CDR3. The germline gives CDR1 SGHRS, CDR2 YFSETQ. Trimming cost V 6 bases and J 5 bases, with 18 bases left between them. The CDR3 loop reads CASNDPQQDHEQYV. The DNA of the CDR3 is TGCGCCAGCAACGACCCTCAACAGGACCACGAGCAGTACGTC.

This clonotype occurred a few times. The V gene is TRBV20-1, the J gene TRBJ2-3, with 9 bases identical to TRBD2. V gave up 2 bases and J gave up 4 bases; unmatched junction bases: 4. Looked up from germline, CDR1 is DFQATT and CDR2 is SNEGSKA (reference sequence). The CDR3 spans 14 residues. CDR3 nucleotide sequence: TGCAGTGCTAGACCGGCGGGGGGGGCAGATACGCAGTATTTT. Translation: CSARPAGGADTQYF.

The chain joins TRBV12-3 or TRBV12-4 to TRBJ2-3; 9 nucleotides match TRBD1. V lost 6 bases to trimming and J lost 3 bases; unmatched junction nucleotides: 4. The CDR3 covers 14 residues. The CDR3, as DNA: TGTGCCAGCAGCCAACAGGGGGCTACAGATACGCAGTATTTT. The encoded protein is CASSQQGATDTQYF.

This clonotype appeared a few times. The genes are TRBV20-1 and TRBJ1-6; D uncertain. The germline V gene has CDR1 DFQATT and CDR2 SNEGSKA (reference sequence). The CDR3 is made up of 13 amino acids. V lost 1 base and J lost 7, with 8 bases in between. This CDR3 reads CSARVWENSPLHF. The CDR3, as DNA: TGCAGTGCTAGAGTGTGGGAGAATTCACCCCTCCACTTT.

This clonotype was observed many times. The V and J genes are TRBV6-1 and TRBJ2-1; possible D gene TRBD1, 6 bases. CDR3 length: 15 residues. CDR1 and CDR2 (germline): MNHNS, SASEGT. With 3 bases removed from V and 2 bases from J, the gap between germline ends came to 11 bases. DNA for the CDR3: TGTGCCAGCAGTGAGGAAGGACAGACCTACAATGAGCAGTTCTTC. This encodes CASSEEGQTYNEQFF.

The V call is TRBV20-1, the J call TRBJ1-1; D not resolved. CDR1 is DFQATT, CDR2 SNEGSKA, per germline (reference sequence). This CDR3 has 14 amino acids. V was pared by 4 bases and J by 0 bases, with 12 bases between. The CDR3 nucleotides are TGCAGTGCTACCCACGGGTCATTGAACACTGAAGCTTTCTTT. This codes for CSATHGSLNTEAFF.

This chain joins TRBV12-5 and TRBJ2-2; possible D gene TRBD2, 5 bases. The V end was cut by 2 bases, the J end by 1 base, with 17 bases between. The CDR3 extends over 18 amino acids. Germline lookup yields CDR1 LGHNT and CDR2 FRNRAP. The CDR3: CASGLLGTAGLNTGELFF. The CDR3 nucleotides read TGTGCTAGTGGTTTGCTGGGAACCGCGGGTTTGAACACCGGGGAGCTGTTTTTT.

This clonotype occurred a few times. The rearrangement uses TRBV2 and TRBJ2-7; no clear D gene. Germline loops: CDR1 SNHLY, CDR2 FYNNEI. The CDR3 has 13 residues. Trimming took 1 base from V and 3 from J, leaving 7 bases between them. This chain's CDR3 is CASSEERDYEQYV. The CDR3 nucleotides read TGTGCCAGCAGTGAAGAAAGGGACTACGAGCAGTACGTC.

This clonotype has ten or more counts. The V call is TRBV5-6, the J call TRBJ2-5; D not resolved. V lost 2 bases to trimming and J lost 5 bases, with 16 bases between them. The CDR3 contains 15 residues. CDR1 SGHDT and CDR2 YYEEEE come from the germline V gene. CDR3 sequence (DNA): TGTGCCAGCAGCTTCGGAGAGTCCTGGATGGAGACCCAGTACTTC. It is translated as CASSFGESWMETQYF.

The chain links TRBV24-1 to TRBJ2-7; 8 bases fit TRBD1. In germline, CDR1 is KGHDR, CDR2 SFDVKD. The CDR3 runs 14 residues. Germline trimming cut 7 bases from V and 1 base from J; bases unmatched to any gene: 5. The CDR3 reads CATRYRQGSYEQYF. The CDR3 DNA sequence: TGTGCCACCAGGTACCGACAGGGGTCCTACGAGCAGTACTTC.

The chain links TRBV20-1 to TRBJ2-1; D unresolved. V was pared by 6 bases and J by 4 bases, with 13 bases between. The V gene's germline CDR1 is DFQATT and CDR2 SNEGSKA (reference sequence). The CDR3 is made up of 13 amino acids. The CDR3 is CSARARAYNEQFF. The CDR3 bases are TGCAGTGCCCGGGCTCGGGCTTACAATGAGCAGTTCTTC.

This rearrangement joins TRBV6-5 to TRBJ2-2; the match to TRBD2 covers 7 bases. The V gene end was trimmed by 3 bases and the J gene end by 5 bases; junction bases not matched to a gene: 6. The CDR3 is 15 amino acids. Germline values: CDR1 MNHEY, CDR2 SVGAGI. The CDR3 bases are TGTGCCAGCAGTTATTGGGCGGGAGAGACCGGGGAGCTGTTTTTT. Translation: CASSYWAGETGELFF.

This clonotype has at least ten counts. The chain employs TRBV7-8 and TRBJ2-1; D is unclear. Germline assignment: CDR1 SGHVS and CDR2 FQNEAQ. CDR3 length: 14 amino acids. V was pared by 0 bases and J by 10 bases, with 13 bases between. CDR3: CASSLARSSGEQFF. CDR3 in DNA: TGTGCCAGCAGCTTAGCGCGATCCTCCGGGGAGCAGTTCTTC.

This clonotype was counted between two and nine times. This chain uses TRBV6-5 with TRBJ2-5; 12 bases are a match to TRBD2. Germline V lookup: CDR1 MNHEY, CDR2 SVGAGI. The ends lost 5 bases at V and 3 bases at J; junction bases unmatched: 1. The CDR3 is made up of 14 amino acids. DNA of the CDR3: TGTGCCAGCAGTACTAGCGGGGGGAAAGAGACCCAGTACTTC. It is translated as CASSTSGGKETQYF.

The chain employs TRBV20-1 and TRBJ2-7, with a tentative D call TRBD1 (6 bases). Germline V gene sequence: CDR1 DFQATT, CDR2 SNEGSKA (reference sequence). The CDR3 has 16 amino acids. The germline V and J ends were trimmed by 5 bases and 0 bases, with 20 bases remaining between them. This CDR3 reads CSAPFPLDRPSYEQYV. CDR3 DNA: TGCAGTGCTCCTTTTCCTCTGGACAGACCCTCCTACGAGCAGTACGTC.

The CDR3: CSGRETDYEQYF. The CDR3 DNA reads as TGCAGTGGACGAGAGACAGACTACGAGCAGTACTTC. The J gene is TRBJ2-7, the V gene TRBV20-1; the D gene is possibly TRBD1 (5 bases). CDR3 length: 12 amino acids. Trimming stripped 7 bases from V and 3 bases from J, with 13 bases between. Germline CDR1 is DFQATT and CDR2 is SNEGSKA (reference sequence).

This clonotype was seen a handful of times. The rearrangement joins TRBV10-3 to TRBJ2-1; 7 bases line up with TRBD1. The ends lost 9 bases at V and 1 base at J; junction bases unmatched: 9. Germline values: CDR1 ENHRY, CDR2 SYGVKD. The CDR3 runs to 15 residues. The CDR3: CAIADGTASYNEQFF. The DNA for the CDR3 is TGTGCCATAGCTGACGGGACAGCGTCCTACAATGAGCAGTTCTTC.

This clonotype has ten or more counts. This CDR3 is CASSPPMSANYNEQFF. The DNA of the CDR3 is TGCGCCAGCAGCCCCCCGATGAGCGCTAACTACAATGAGCAGTTCTTC. The rearrangement joins TRBV4-1 to TRBJ2-1; no clear D gene. The CDR3 loop spans 16 amino acids. V shed 4 bases and J shed 3 bases, with 16 bases lying between them. Germline V gene sequence: CDR1 MGHRA, CDR2 YSYEKL.

This clonotype turned up a few times. This sequence joins TRBV20-1 and TRBJ1-2; possibly TRBD1 for D (6 bases). The CDR3 is made up of 13 amino acids. Trimming left V 2 bases short and J 4 bases short, with 11 bases between. Per the germline V gene, CDR1 is DFQATT and CDR2 is SNEGSKA (reference sequence). The CDR3 spells CSARPQGGYGYTF. In nucleotides, the CDR3 is TGCAGTGCTAGACCACAGGGCGGCTATGGCTACACCTTC.